A selection of T cell receptor beta chains follows, all from one sample in a study of cytotoxic CD8 clonotypes in ibrutinib-treated CLL. Method: immunoSEQ multiplex PCR; TCRdb's copy keeps in-frame clones and lacks some. Seen here are tens of thousands of clones, about 69% observed once, and the top ten hold about 22%. Sequences were derived from PBMCs, sampled after 24 months of ibrutinib treatment. These receptors all stem from a human donor with chronic lymphocytic leukemia. The CDR3 runs from the conserved cysteine through the conserved F or W. The D gene is left open where the match is weak. Clone size is stated in some rows and not others, as once, few, many or a class when expanded.

CDR3aa: CASSSDPSYEQYF; CDR3nt: TGTGCCAGCAGTTCAGACCCGAGCTACGAGCAGTACTTC; d_gene: .; j_gene: TRBJ2-7; abundance: .; v_gene: TRBV6-5
CDR3aa: CASTTERNYGYTF; CDR3nt: TGTGCCAGCACTACTGAACGTAACTATGGCTACACCTTC; d_gene: .; j_gene: TRBJ1-2; abundance: .; v_gene: TRBV2
CDR3aa: CASSSYETDWANYNSPLHF; CDR3nt: TGTGCCAGCAGCTCCTACGAAACGGACTGGGCTAATTATAATTCACCCCTCCACTTT; d_gene: .; j_gene: TRBJ1-6; abundance: .; v_gene: TRBV5-8
CDR3aa: CASSESWPANTEAFF; CDR3nt: TGCGCCAGCAGTGAGTCATGGCCTGCGAACACTGAAGCTTTCTTT; d_gene: .; j_gene: TRBJ1-1; abundance: .; v_gene: TRBV10-1
CDR3aa: CASSRSAGDSPLHF; CDR3nt: TGTGCCAGCAGCCGGAGTGCCGGGGATTCACCCCTCCACTTT; d_gene: .; j_gene: TRBJ1-6; abundance: many; v_gene: TRBV6-6
CDR3aa: CATGDPRKNTEAFF; CDR3nt: TGTGCCACCGGGGACCCCAGGAAAAACACTGAAGCTTTCTTT; d_gene: .; j_gene: TRBJ1-1; abundance: .; v_gene: TRBV2
CDR3aa: CASSQSYEQYF; CDR3nt: TGTGCCAGCAGTCAGTCCTACGAGCAGTACTTC; d_gene: .; j_gene: TRBJ2-7; abundance: many; v_gene: TRBV6-5
CDR3aa: CAWSRPDGGLIQFF; CDR3nt: TGTGCCTGGAGTCGGCCGGACGGGGGTTTAATACAGTTCTTC; d_gene: .; j_gene: TRBJ2-1; abundance: .; v_gene: TRBV30
CDR3aa: CASSSGYTEAFF; CDR3nt: TGCGCCAGCAGCTCAGGGTACACTGAAGCTTTCTTT; d_gene: .; j_gene: TRBJ1-1; abundance: few; v_gene: TRBV5-1
CDR3aa: CASSVPQGTEQYF; CDR3nt: TGTGCCAGCAGCGTCCCACAGGGGACCGAGCAGTACTTC; d_gene: TRBD1; j_gene: TRBJ2-7; abundance: .; v_gene: TRBV4-2
CDR3aa: CASSGDQTGDGYTF; CDR3nt: TGCGCCAGCAGCGGTGACCAGACAGGGGATGGCTACACCTTC; d_gene: TRBD1; j_gene: TRBJ1-2; abundance: .; v_gene: TRBV5-1
CDR3aa: CASSSSGSNTGELFF; CDR3nt: TGTGCCAGCAGCTCATCAGGTTCCAACACCGGGGAGCTGTTTTTT; d_gene: .; j_gene: TRBJ2-2; abundance: .; v_gene: TRBV7-3
CDR3aa: CSVERDTGNTIYF; CDR3nt: TGCAGCGTTGAAAGGGACACTGGAAACACCATATATTTT; d_gene: .; j_gene: TRBJ1-3; abundance: .; v_gene: TRBV29-1
CDR3aa: CASSPGVGVTQYF; CDR3nt: TGTGCCAGCAGCCCCGGGGTGGGGGTTACGCAGTATTTT; d_gene: .; j_gene: TRBJ2-3; abundance: .; v_gene: TRBV7-2
CDR3aa: CASSVLTGLNTEAFF; CDR3nt: TGCGCCAGCAGCGTACTGACAGGATTGAACACTGAAGCTTTCTTT; d_gene: .; j_gene: TRBJ1-1; abundance: once; v_gene: TRBV5-1
CDR3aa: CASSPRDRGRAGEQYF; CDR3nt: TGTGCCAGCAGTCCCCGGGACAGGGGTCGGGCGGGCGAGCAGTACTTC; d_gene: TRBD1; j_gene: TRBJ2-7; abundance: few; v_gene: TRBV28
CDR3aa: CASSLFGGLSTDTQYF; CDR3nt: TGTGCCAGCAGCTTATTCGGGGGACTGAGCACAGATACGCAGTATTTT; d_gene: .; j_gene: TRBJ2-3; abundance: .; v_gene: TRBV7-8
CDR3aa: CASSPMTDGYTF; CDR3nt: TGTGCCAGCAGCCCTATGACGGACGGCTACACCTTC; d_gene: .; j_gene: TRBJ1-2; abundance: .; v_gene: TRBV7-6
CDR3aa: CASSGGTSGVNEQFF; CDR3nt: TGTGCCAGCAGCGGAGGGACTAGCGGGGTGAATGAGCAGTTCTTC; d_gene: TRBD2; j_gene: TRBJ2-1; abundance: .; v_gene: TRBV7-9
CDR3aa: CAIRDTGGTDTQYF; CDR3nt: TGTGCCATCAGGGATACGGGGGGGACAGATACGCAGTATTTT; d_gene: TRBD2; j_gene: TRBJ2-3; abundance: .; v_gene: TRBV10-3
CDR3aa: CASSPGTQNTEAFF; CDR3nt: TGTGCCAGCTCCCCTGGGACACAGAACACTGAAGCTTTCTTT; d_gene: .; j_gene: TRBJ1-1; abundance: once; v_gene: TRBV18
CDR3aa: CASSQLNRGYNEKLFF; CDR3nt: TGCGCCAGCAGCCAACTAAACAGGGGATATAATGAAAAACTGTTTTTT; d_gene: TRBD1; j_gene: TRBJ1-4; abundance: once; v_gene: TRBV4-1
CDR3aa: CASSLDRLAHYGYTF; CDR3nt: TGTGCCAGCAGCTTAGATAGGCTCGCACACTATGGCTACACCTTC; d_gene: .; j_gene: TRBJ1-2; abundance: few; v_gene: TRBV7-6
CDR3aa: CASSIRGDQPQHF; CDR3nt: TGTGCCAGTAGTATTCGAGGGGATCAGCCCCAGCATTTT; d_gene: .; j_gene: TRBJ1-5; abundance: .; v_gene: TRBV19